This T cell receptor beta chain stems from a study of blood T cell repertoires in COVID-19. TCRdb's copy holds only in-frame clones and misses some; the assay was immunoSEQ multiplex PCR. Here the sample spans about 280,000 clones, around nine tenths being singletons. The CDR3 has 16 residues. V lost 3 bases, J lost 6 bases, and 19 bases lay in between. Germline V lookup: CDR1 SGDLS, CDR2 YYNGEE. V and J are TRBV9 and TRBJ2-1; maybe TRBD2 (6 bases). The clonotype originates from a woman aged 40 to 50 who had recovered from COVID-19. The specimen sequenced was PBMCs or T cells enriched from blood (not recorded which). The CDR3, as DNA: TGTGCCAGCAGCGCGAGAGCACTAGCAGGGAGCAATGAGCAGTTCTTC. Amino acid sequence: CASSARALAGSNEQFF.